These T cell receptor beta chains were read from a single sample in a study of T cells in Graves' hyperthyroidism and ophthalmopathy. TCRdb processed the multiplex PCR reads anew with MiXCR; each CDR3 protein has one entry. The data contain 300,000 to 400,000 distinct CDR3 sequences, more than 12% of them singletons. The sequenced material came from blood. The source of these receptors is a woman in her 30s with Graves' ophthalmopathy. CDR3s include the opening cysteine and the closing phenylalanine or tryptophan. D genes are given only for firm matches. Where a row states a size, it is once, few, many or the class of an expanded clone; other rows omit it.

>TRBD1|TRBJ2-2|-|15|TRBV30
TGTGCCTGGAGGGGGACAGGGTCCGACACCGGGGAGCTGTTTTTT
CAWRGTGSDTGELFF
>TRBD2|TRBJ2-2|few|17|TRBV11-2
TGTGCCAGCAGCTTAGCTGTCGCGGGGGGGAACACCGGGGAGCTGTTTTTT
CASSLAVAGGNTGELFF
>-|TRBJ2-2|many|12|TRBV7-2
TGTGCCAGCATCCCTCAAACCGGGGAGCTGTTTTTT
CASIPQTGELFF
>TRBD1|TRBJ1-6|-|13|TRBV6-5
TGTGCCAGCAGTTACGACAGGGCTTCACCCCTCCACTTT
CASSYDRASPLHF
>TRBD1|TRBJ2-6|few|16|TRBV7-3
TGTGCCAGCAGCCCCGACAGGGGCCCTGGGGCCAACGTCCTGACTTTC
CASSPDRGPGANVLTF
>-|TRBJ2-7|many|15|TRBV11-2
TGTGCCAGCAGCTCGGGGGTTCGCGGAGGCTACGAGCAGTACTTC
CASSSGVRGGYEQYF
>TRBD2|TRBJ2-7|many|15|TRBV5-6
TGTGCCAGCGGGGCGGGGGTAGCCGTCGGATACGAGCAGTACTTC
CASGAGVAVGYEQYF
>-|TRBJ2-5|few|11|TRBV27
TGTGCCAGCATCTGGGGGGAGACCCAGTACTTC
CASIWGETQYF
>TRBD1|TRBJ2-7|many|14|TRBV28
TGTGCCAGCTCTGAGGGGGCAGGGGTGGGCGAGCAGTACTTC
CASSEGAGVGEQYF
>-|TRBJ1-1|many|13|TRBV7-2
TGTGCCAGCAGCTTAACAGGTTTGAGTGAAGCTTTCTTT
CASSLTGLSEAFF
>-|TRBJ1-6|-|16|TRBV12-3/TRBV12-4
TGTGCCAGCAGTTTAAACCTAGGGATTTTGAATTCACCCCTCCACTTT
CASSLNLGILNSPLHF
>-|TRBJ2-3|many|12|TRBV11-3
TGTGCCAGCAGCTCTACTTCAGATACGCAGTATTTT
CASSSTSDTQYF
>-|TRBJ2-5|-|15|TRBV7-9
TGTGCCAGTGCTAGTTTTTTGACTCTCGAAGAGACCCAGTACTTC
CASASFLTLEETQYF
>-|TRBJ1-5|many|15|TRBV6-1
TGTGCCAGCAGTCCCCGCCCAGACAGAACTCAGCCCCAGCATTTT
CASSPRPDRTQPQHF
>-|TRBJ1-4|many|16|TRBV14
TGTGCCAGCAGCCACCTTGACAGTCCAACTAATGAAAAACTGTTTTTT
CASSHLDSPTNEKLFF
>-|TRBJ2-7|many|14|TRBV2
TGTGCCAGCAGCGTCCAGGGGGGGGGTGGCGAGCAGTACTTC
CASSVQGGGGEQYF
>TRBD2|TRBJ2-3|-|21|TRBV14
TGTGCCAGCAGCCAAGATCCCCCAGCGGGGGGGCTAAAGTTGAGCACAGATACGCAGTATTTT
CASSQDPPAGGLKLSTDTQYF
>-|TRBJ2-1|-|12|TRBV5-1
TGCGCCCGCAGCTTGGTCGCCTATGAGCAGTTCTTC
CARSLVAYEQFF
>-|TRBJ1-1|many|15|TRBV28
TGTGCCAGCAGTTCTTCCCCAACACTGAACACTGAAGCTTTCTTT
CASSSSPTLNTEAFF
>TRBD1|TRBJ2-7|many|12|TRBV7-6
TGTGCCAGCAGCCTGACAGGGAGCGAGCAGTACTTC
CASSLTGSEQYF
>TRBD1|TRBJ2-2|-|14|TRBV7-2
TGTGCCAGCAGCCTCCGGACAGGGGACGGGGAGCTGTTTTTT
CASSLRTGDGELFF
>-|TRBJ1-5|few|17|TRBV14
TGTGCCAGCAGCCAGGGAACTAAGGTAGGCCGAAGTCAGCCCCAGCATTTT
CASSQGTKVGRSQPQHF
>-|TRBJ2-5|few|14|TRBV5-1
TGCGCCAGCAGCTACAGGGACTCGCGGGAGACCCAGTACTTC
CASSYRDSRETQYF
>TRBD1|TRBJ2-7|-|12|TRBV6-1
TGTGCCAGCTCGGGGACAGCCTACGAGCGGTACTTC
CASSGTAYERYF
>-|TRBJ2-2|few|16|TRBV15
TGTGCCACCAGCGGATGGGACACCACGAACACCGGGGAGCTGTTTTTT
CATSGWDTTNTGELFF
>TRBD2|TRBJ2-3|-|16|TRBV27
TGTGCCAGCAGTTTATGGGGGGGGGTGGGCACAGATACGCAGTATTTT
CASSLWGGVGTDTQYF
>-|TRBJ1-1|many|13|TRBV7-2
TGTGCCAGCAGCTTAGGGAGGGTTACTGAAGCTTTCTTT
CASSLGRVTEAFF
>-|TRBJ2-7|many|14|TRBV25-1
TGTGCCAGCAGTGATAGTCGGCAGTTTGGCGAGCAGTACTTC
CASSDSRQFGEQYF
>TRBD1|TRBJ2-2|many|18|TRBV5-6
TGTGCCAGCAGCCTGGACCAGGACAGGGGGGTGTACACCGGGGAGCTGTTTTTT
CASSLDQDRGVYTGELFF
>-|TRBJ2-7|-|11|TRBV2
TGTGCCAGCAAGGACGGCCACGAGCAGTACTTC
CASKDGHEQYF
>TRBD2|TRBJ2-1|many|16|TRBV18
TGTGCCAGCTCACCAACGCTAGCGGGGGGCCGCAGTGAGCAGTTCTTC
CASSPTLAGGRSEQFF
>-|TRBJ2-1|many|11|TRBV5-1
TGCGCCAGCAGCTCTGGTTATGAGCAGTTCTTC
CASSSGYEQFF
>TRBD2|TRBJ2-5|many|14|TRBV4-2
TGTGCCAGCAGCCAAGCGGGGGGGAAAGAGACCCAGTACTTC
CASSQAGGKETQYF
>TRBD2|TRBJ2-5|few|17|TRBV4-2
TGTGCCAGCAGCCCGATGAACCTAGCGGGGGCCGGAGAGACCCAGTACTTC
CASSPMNLAGAGETQYF
>-|TRBJ2-2|few|15|TRBV19
TGTGCCAGTAGTACGGGGACTGAGGGGGCCGGGGAGCTGTTTTTT
CASSTGTEGAGELFF
>-|TRBJ1-4|many|14|TRBV11-2
TGTGCCAGCAGCCGCGGGAGGGTAGATGAAAAACTGTTTTTT
CASSRGRVDEKLFF
>TRBD2|TRBJ2-7|many|13|TRBV3-1
TGTGCCAGCAGCCAGGGGGGGGCCTACGAGCAGTACTTC
CASSQGGAYEQYF
>-|TRBJ1-1|many|15|TRBV5-6
TGTGCCAGCAGCTTGGATACTAGGCGGAACACTGAAGCTTTCTTT
CASSLDTRRNTEAFF
>-|TRBJ2-3|many|13|TRBV24-1
TGTGCCACCGTAGACCGACTCACAGATACGCAGTATTTT
CATVDRLTDTQYF
>-|TRBJ2-2|few|16|TRBV4-2
TGTGCCAGCAGCCAAGCCCTACAGGGAAAGGAAGGGGAGCTGTTTTTT
CASSQALQGKEGELFF
>TRBD2|TRBJ2-1|many|16|TRBV6-1
TGTGCCAGCAAGAGGACTAGCGGGGGCCCCTACAATGAGCAGTTCTTC
CASKRTSGGPYNEQFF
>-|TRBJ2-7|many|13|TRBV27
TGTGCCAGCAGTTTAATGGGGGGCTACGAGCAGTACTTC
CASSLMGGYEQYF
>-|TRBJ2-5|many|12|TRBV12-3/TRBV12-4
TGTGCCAGCAGTTCCTATTCGGAGACCCAGTACTTC
CASSSYSETQYF
>TRBD1|TRBJ2-1|many|16|TRBV6-5
TGTGCCAGCAGTTACTCCGGGACAGGCTCCTACAATGAGCAGTTCTTC
CASSYSGTGSYNEQFF
>TRBD2|TRBJ2-1|many|14|TRBV7-8
TGTGCCAGCACGCCTTTAGCGGGGGGGGATGAGCAGTTCTTC
CASTPLAGGDEQFF
>TRBD1|TRBJ2-7|-|16|TRBV10-3
TGTGCCATCAGTGGGCCCGACCGGGACAGGGCCGACGAGCAGTACTTC
CAISGPDRDRADEQYF
>-|TRBJ2-5|many|13|TRBV4-2
TGTGCCAGCAGCCTGGGCACCTGGGAGGCTCAGTACTTC
CASSLGTWEAQYF
>-|TRBJ2-1|many|15|TRBV5-6
TGTGCCAGCAGCTCGGACTCGGCCTTGTTTTATGAGCAGTTCTTC
CASSSDSALFYEQFF